This T cell receptor (beta chain) was captured by sequencing in a study of metastatic and nonmetastatic thyroid tumors. Across the study: Comparative analysis of repertoires was undertaken across blood and tumor or nodule tissue obtained from malignant and benign thyroid patients.

V lost 5 bases to trimming and J lost 4 bases, with 18 bases between them. Germline V gene lookup returns CDR1 DFQATT and CDR2 SNEGSKA (reference sequence). CDR3 length: 14 amino acids. Every patient underwent thyroid surgery untreated. MiXCR was used by TCRdb to re-call the PCR reads. This sample yields tens of thousands of clones, of which approximately 26% are seen a single time; approximately 3.5% belongs to the top ten. The specimen sequenced was blood. The V gene is TRBV20-1, the J gene TRBJ2-7; D is possibly TRBD2 (6 bases). This receptor was taken from a male donor with papillary thyroid cancer or a benign thyroid nodule (not recorded which). Some clones in this sample may be carry-over from other donors' samples. The CDR3 is CSASTGTGHYEQYF. The CDR3 DNA follows: TGCAGTGCTTCTACCGGGACTGGGCATTACGAGCAGTACTTC.